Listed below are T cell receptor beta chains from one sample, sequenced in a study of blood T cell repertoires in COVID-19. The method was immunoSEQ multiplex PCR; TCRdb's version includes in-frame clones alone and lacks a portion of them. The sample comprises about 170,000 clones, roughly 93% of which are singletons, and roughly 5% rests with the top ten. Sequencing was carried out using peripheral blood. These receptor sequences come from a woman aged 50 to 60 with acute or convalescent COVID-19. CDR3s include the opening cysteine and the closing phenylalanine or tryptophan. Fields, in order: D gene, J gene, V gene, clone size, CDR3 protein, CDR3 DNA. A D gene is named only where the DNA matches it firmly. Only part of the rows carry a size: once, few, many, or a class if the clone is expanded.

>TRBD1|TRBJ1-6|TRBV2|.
CASKGGGTGRSPLHF
TGTGCCAGCAAAGGGGGCGGGACAGGGAGGTCACCCCTCCACTTT
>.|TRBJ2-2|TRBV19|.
CASSILAGMNTGELFF
TGTGCCAGTAGTATACTGGCAGGGATGAACACCGGGGAGCTGTTTTTT
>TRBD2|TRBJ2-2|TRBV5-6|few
CASSPGGRGYTGELFF
TGTGCCAGCAGCCCGGGGGGTCGGGGCTACACCGGGGAGCTGTTTTTT
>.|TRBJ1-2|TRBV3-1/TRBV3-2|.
CASSQAENYGYTF
TGTGCCAGCAGCCAAGCGGAGAACTATGGCTACACCTTC
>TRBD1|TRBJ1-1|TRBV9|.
CASSEGQGINTEAFF
TGTGCCAGCAGCGAGGGACAGGGGATTAACACTGAAGCTTTCTTT
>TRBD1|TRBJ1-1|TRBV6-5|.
CASSYRGQGWNTEAFF
TGTGCCAGCAGTTACCGCGGACAGGGGTGGAACACTGAAGCTTTCTTT
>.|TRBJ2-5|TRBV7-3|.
CASSLSVMETQYF
TGTGCCAGCAGTCTGAGTGTAATGGAGACCCAGTACTTC
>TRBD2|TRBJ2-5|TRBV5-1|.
CASSLRSGGQETQYF
TGCGCCAGCAGCTTGAGGAGCGGGGGACAAGAGACCCAGTACTTC
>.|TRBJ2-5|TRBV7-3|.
CASSPLGGLGETQYF
TGTGCCAGCAGCCCTTTAGGAGGGTTGGGAGAGACCCAGTACTTC
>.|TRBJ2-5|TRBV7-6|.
CASSLPQATTEETQYF
TGTGCCAGCAGCTTGCCACAGGCCACGACGGAAGAGACCCAGTACTTC
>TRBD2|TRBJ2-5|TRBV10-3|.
CAIRRGGEEETQYF
TGTGCCATCAGACGGGGAGGGGAGGAAGAGACCCAGTACTTC
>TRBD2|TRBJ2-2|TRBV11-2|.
CASSLTSGTGELFF
TGTGCCAGCAGCTTGACTAGCGGCACCGGGGAGCTGTTTTTT
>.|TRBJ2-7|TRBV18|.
CASSPLAEFYEQYF
TGTGCCAGCTCACCACTGGCAGAATTCTACGAGCAGTACTTC
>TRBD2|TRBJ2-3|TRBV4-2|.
CASSQVGLGGSTDTQYF
TGTGCCAGCAGCCAAGTAGGTTTGGGGGGGAGCACAGATACGCAGTATTTT
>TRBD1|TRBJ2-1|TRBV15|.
CATTLGQGRNNEQFF
TGTGCCACTACCCTCGGACAGGGTAGGAACAATGAGCAGTTCTTC
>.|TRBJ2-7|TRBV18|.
CASSTGPTYEQYF
TGTGCCAGCTCGACAGGTCCTACATACGAGCAGTACTTC
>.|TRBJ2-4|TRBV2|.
CASSDYNIQYF
TGTGCCAGCAGTGACTACAACATTCAGTACTTC
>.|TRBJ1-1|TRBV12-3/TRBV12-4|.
CASSFGEYTEAFF
TGTGCCAGCAGTTTCGGGGAGTACACTGAAGCTTTCTTT
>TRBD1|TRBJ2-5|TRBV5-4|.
CASSLSRGGPQETQYF
TGTGCCAGCAGCTTGTCCCGAGGGGGCCCCCAAGAGACCCAGTACTTC
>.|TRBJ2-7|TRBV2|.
CASNPRDTYEQYF
TGTGCCAGCAACCCCAGGGATACCTACGAGCAGTACTTC
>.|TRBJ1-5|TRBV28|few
CASSSPTGYSNQPQHF
TGTGCCAGCAGTTCACCGACGGGGTATAGCAATCAGCCCCAGCATTTT
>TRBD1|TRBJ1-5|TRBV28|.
CASSLGTAYQPQHF
TGTGCCAGCAGTTTAGGGACAGCTTATCAGCCCCAGCATTTT
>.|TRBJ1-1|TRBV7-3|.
CASSSQAEGTEAFF
TGTGCCAGCAGCTCTCAAGCGGAGGGCACTGAAGCTTTCTTT
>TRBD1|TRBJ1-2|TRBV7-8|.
CASSLQGAIHGYTF
TGTGCCAGCAGCTTACAGGGGGCTATACATGGCTACACCTTC
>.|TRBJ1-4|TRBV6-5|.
CASSTLQTNRGKLFF
TGTGCCAGCAGCACCCTCCAAACTAACCGAGGCAAACTGTTTTTT
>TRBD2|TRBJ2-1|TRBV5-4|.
CASSLGLAGVSYNEQFF
TGTGCCAGCAGCTTAGGACTAGCGGGGGTCTCCTACAATGAGCAGTTCTTC
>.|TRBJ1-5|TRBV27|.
CASSGGISNQPQHF
TGTGCCTCCTCCGGGGGGATTAGCAATCAGCCCCAGCATTTT
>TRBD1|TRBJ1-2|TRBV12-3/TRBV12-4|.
CASSRGQIHGYTF
TGTGCCAGCAGCCGGGGACAGATACATGGCTACACCTTC
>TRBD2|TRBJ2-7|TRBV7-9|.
CASSLQRTSGSYEQYF
TGTGCCAGCAGCTTACAGAGGACTAGCGGCTCCTACGAGCAGTACTTC
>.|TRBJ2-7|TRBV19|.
CASSIRDTKQYF
TGTGCCAGTAGTATAAGGGACACAAAGCAGTACTTC
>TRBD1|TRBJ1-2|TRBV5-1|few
CASSLGQGLGYTF
TGCGCCAGCAGCTTGGGACAGGGTCTTGGCTACACCTTC
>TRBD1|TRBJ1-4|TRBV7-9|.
CASSLTTGTVNF
TGTGCCAGCAGCCTGACAACCGGGACAGTCAATTTT
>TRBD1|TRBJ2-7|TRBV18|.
CASSPEDRPYEQYF
TGTGCCAGCTCACCAGAGGACAGGCCCTACGAGCAGTACTTC
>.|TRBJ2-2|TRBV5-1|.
CASSLEGPTGELFF
TGCGCCAGCAGCTTGGAGGGGCCCACCGGGGAGCTGTTTTTT
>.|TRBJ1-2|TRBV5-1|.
CASSPSGQNYGYTF
TGCGCCAGCAGCCCGTCGGGACAAAACTATGGCTACACCTTC
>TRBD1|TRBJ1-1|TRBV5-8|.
CASRVPGGQGRISVEEAFF
TGTGCCAGCAGGGTACCGGGTGGACAGGGTCGGATATCGGTCGAAGAAGCTTTCTTT
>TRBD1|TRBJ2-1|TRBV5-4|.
CASSLDRGKQFF
TGTGCCAGCAGCTTGGACAGGGGTAAGCAGTTCTTC
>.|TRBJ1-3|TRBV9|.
CASSVDPGNGNTIYF
TGTGCCAGCAGCGTAGATCCGGGTAATGGAAACACCATATATTTT
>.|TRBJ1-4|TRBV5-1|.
CASSPDIYEKLFF
TGCGCCAGCAGCCCTGACATATATGAAAAACTGTTTTTT
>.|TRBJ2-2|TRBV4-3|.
CASSPEPFRAESTGELFF
TGCGCCAGCAGCCCAGAACCATTCAGGGCGGAAAGCACCGGGGAGCTGTTTTTT
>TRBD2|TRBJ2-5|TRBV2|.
CASGGTSGRIQETQYF
TGTGCCAGCGGTGGGACTAGCGGGAGAATCCAAGAGACCCAGTACTTC
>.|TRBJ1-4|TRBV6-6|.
CASSPGDNEKLFF
TGTGCCAGCAGTCCGGGGGATAATGAAAAACTGTTTTTT
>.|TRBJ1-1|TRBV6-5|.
CASLGSGRTEAFF
TGTGCCAGCCTGGGAAGCGGTCGAACTGAAGCTTTCTTT
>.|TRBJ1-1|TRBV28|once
CASSSGGGTEAFF
TGTGCCAGCAGTTCCGGGGGGGGTACTGAAGCTTTCTTT
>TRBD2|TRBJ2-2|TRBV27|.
CASSFGAGGFNTGELFF
TGTGCCAGCAGTTTTGGGGCGGGGGGGTTTAACACCGGGGAGCTGTTTTTT
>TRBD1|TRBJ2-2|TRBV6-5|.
CASSYLTGVGTGELFF
TGTGCCAGCAGTTATTTAACAGGGGTTGGAACCGGGGAGCTGTTTTTT
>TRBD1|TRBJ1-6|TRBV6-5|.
CASSYGTGEGNSPLHF
TGTGCCAGCAGTTACGGGACAGGGGAGGGTAATTCACCCCTCCACTTT
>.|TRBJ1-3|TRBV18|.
CASSPGDVGNTIYF
TGTGCCAGCTCACCGGGCGACGTTGGAAACACCATATATTTT
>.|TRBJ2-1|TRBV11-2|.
CASSLIGQNNEQFF
TGTGCCAGCAGCTTAATTGGGCAGAACAATGAGCAGTTCTTC
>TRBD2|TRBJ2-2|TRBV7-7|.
CASSPRLPFVGTSGDTGELFF
TGTGCTAGCAGCCCCCGACTACCTTTTGTGGGGACTAGTGGCGACACCGGGGAGCTGTTTTTT
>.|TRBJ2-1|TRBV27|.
CASSLASYNEQFF
TGTGCCAGCAGTCTAGCTTCCTACAATGAGCAGTTCTTC
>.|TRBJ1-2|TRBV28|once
CASTQAGYGYTF
TGTGCCAGCACTCAAGCGGGCTATGGCTACACCTTC
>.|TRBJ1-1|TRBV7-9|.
CASSLTVVNTEAFF
TGTGCCAGCAGCTTAACAGTAGTGAACACTGAAGCTTTCTTT
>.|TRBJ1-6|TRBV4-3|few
CASSQVRNFNSPLHF
TGCGCCAGCAGCCAAGTTAGAAATTTTAATTCACCCCTCCACTTT
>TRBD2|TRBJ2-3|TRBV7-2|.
CASSPGLAGVSF
TGTGCCAGCAGCCCAGGACTAGCGGGAGTCAGTTTT
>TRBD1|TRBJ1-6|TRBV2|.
CASSPRQGSSYNSPLHF
TGTGCCAGCAGTCCAAGACAGGGGAGCTCCTATAATTCACCCCTCCACTTT
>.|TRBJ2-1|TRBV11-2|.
CASTDQDRTDEQFF
TGTGCCAGCACCGACCAGGACAGAACTGATGAGCAGTTCTTC
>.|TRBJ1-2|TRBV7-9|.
CASSYPDRNYGYTF
TGTGCCAGCAGCTACCCCGACAGGAACTATGGCTACACCTTC
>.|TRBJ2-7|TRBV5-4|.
CASSTRTGTYEQYF
TGTGCCAGCAGCACCCGAACAGGTACCTACGAGCAGTACTTC
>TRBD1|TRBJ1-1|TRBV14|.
CASSQRINPGQGVFGRYSTEAFF
TGTGCCAGCAGCCAAAGAATAAACCCGGGACAGGGGGTATTTGGCCGCTACTCCACTGAAGCTTTCTTT